A single sample gave rise to the 21 T cell receptor beta chains below, sequenced in a study of blood T cells in healthy people across ages. With a J-beta primer mix and a sample-barcoded 5' primer, a second PCR ran 7 to 11 cycles. Each CDR3 protein gets one entry after TCRdb re-called the 5' RACE reads with MiXCR. The table has over 1.5 million distinct CDR3 sequences, just under 50% seen once. Sample: blood. These receptors originate from a woman aged 40 to 49 in good health.

This clonotype was counted at least ten times. The chain couples TRBV7-2 to TRBJ2-5, with TRBD2 matching over 11 bases. Germline trimming cut 2 bases from V and 5 bases from J; bases unmatched to any gene: 4. Germline V gene data show CDR1 as SGHTA and CDR2 as FQGNSA. CDR3 length equals 15 residues. CDR3 in DNA: TGTGCCAGCAGCTTAACTAGCGGGGGTTGGGAGACCCAGTACTTC. As protein: CASSLTSGGWETQYF.

The chain has TRBV10-2 and TRBJ2-7; TRBD1 agrees at 9 bases. The length of the CDR3 is 16 residues. CDR1 is WSHSY and CDR2 is SAAADI in the germline V gene. Unmatched junction bases numbered 8, after V lost 2 bases and J lost 3 bases. The CDR3 loop is CASSERGTGSGYEQYF. In DNA, the CDR3 is TGCGCCAGCAGTGAGAGGGGGACAGGGTCCGGCTACGAGCAGTACTTC.

In this sample, this clonotype turned up a few times. The chain has TRBV28 and TRBJ2-7; D is undetermined. CDR1 MDHEN and CDR2 SYDVKM come from the germline V gene. V was trimmed by 1 base and J by 1 base, leaving 8 bases between them. The CDR3 is 14 residues long. For the CDR3, the DNA is TGTGCCAGCAGTTTATTTTCAGGATCCTACGAGCAGTACTTC. The encoded protein is CASSLFSGSYEQYF.

The chain combines TRBV20-1 with TRBJ1-6, with D hard to call. Germline V gene sequence: CDR1 DFQATT, CDR2 SNEGSKA (reference sequence). The CDR3 spans 15 residues. V was trimmed by 3 bases and J by 0 bases, leaving 9 bases between them. The DNA for the CDR3 is TGCAGTGCTAGCGGGGAGAGCTCCTATAATTCACCCCTCCACTTT. The encoded protein is CSASGESSYNSPLHF.

DNA of the CDR3: TGTGCCAGCGGCATCAGTGGGTCGGCCAAAAACATTCAGTACTTC. Translating gives CASGISGSAKNIQYF. This chain connects TRBV27 to TRBJ2-4; D is uncertain. V lost 8 bases and J 1 base, leaving 15 bases between the germline ends. Germline V gives CDR1 MNHEY, CDR2 SMNVEV (reference sequence). This CDR3 has 15 residues.

A word on this clonotype: Mismatch with germline at one junction end may stem from a read error. The genes are TRBV5-1 and TRBJ2-5, with TRBD2 matching 10 bases. The CDR3 has 18 residues. CDR1 SGHRS and CDR2 YFSETQ come from the germline V gene. The CDR3 protein is CASSLTPGLASRQEAQYF. Written as DNA, the CDR3 is TGCGCCAGCAGCCTCACCCCGGGACTAGCGAGTCGTCAAGAGGCCCAGTACTTC.

The chain links TRBV29-1 to TRBJ2-3; TRBD2 aligns across 8 bases. The CDR3 has 16 residues. With V trimmed by 7 bases and J by 2 bases, 14 bases remained unmatched. Germline CDR1 SQVTM, CDR2 ANQGSEA. CDR3 in amino acids: CSARGGRKPTTDTQYF. Written as DNA, the CDR3 is TGCAGCGCTCGGGGGGGGAGGAAGCCAACCACAGATACGCAGTATTTT.

This clonotype was picked up a small number of times. The chain has TRBV3-1 and TRBJ2-1, with a possible D match to TRBD2 (6 bases). CDR3 length: 12 amino acids. Trimming shortened V by 4 bases and J by 13 bases, and 14 bases separated the two germline ends. Per the germline V gene, CDR1 is LGHDT and CDR2 is YNNKEL (reference sequence). The CDR3 coding sequence is TGTGCCAGCAGCCCCTGGGGGGAGACCCAGTTCTTC. This gives the protein CASSPWGETQFF.

This clonotype turned up a few times. This chain links TRBV4-3 with TRBJ2-2; D perhaps matches TRBD1 (5 bases). Germline loops: CDR1 LGHNA, CDR2 YSLEER. V lost 0 bases and J lost 5, with 10 bases in between. The CDR3 is 15 residues long. The CDR3 protein is CASSQDRVKTGELFF. Here the CDR3 DNA reads TGCGCCAGCAGCCAAGACAGGGTCAAAACCGGGGAGCTGTTTTTT.

The chain couples TRBV6-5 to TRBJ2-1; tentative D call: TRBD1 (6 bases). The J call may be faulty, since TRBJ2-7 better matches the DNA end. Germline CDR1 and CDR2: MNHEY and SVGAGI. The CDR3 extends over 14 amino acids. The CDR3 DNA sequence: TGTGCCAGCAGTTACCGGGACACATACAATGAGCAGTACTTC. This gives the protein CASSYRDTYNEQYF.

V and J are TRBV12-3 or TRBV12-4 and TRBJ1-2, with a possible D match to TRBD1 (6 bases). V was clipped by 7 bases and J by 8 bases, with 14 bases between them. The CDR3 has 12 residues. DNA of the CDR3: TGTGCCAGCATACAGGGCGGGTCGGGCTACACCTTC. Amino acid sequence: CASIQGGSGYTF.

The chain links TRBV5-5 to TRBJ2-6; D is tentatively TRBD1 or TRBD2 (5 bases each). The germline CDR1 and CDR2 sequences are SGHKS and YYEKEE (reference sequence). CDR3 length: 17 amino acids. Trimming removed 1 base from V and 0 bases from J, with 11 bases in between. Written as DNA, the CDR3 is TGTGCCAGCAGCTTGAAAGGGACCCGCTCTGGGGCCAACGTCCTGACTTTC. This codes for CASSLKGTRSGANVLTF.

The chain uses TRBV2 and TRBJ1-5; D possibly corresponds to TRBD1 (6 bases). Trimming shortened V by 6 bases and J by 7 bases, and 16 bases separated the two germline ends. The CDR3 runs 14 residues. Germline assignment: CDR1 SNHLY and CDR2 FYNNEI. The CDR3 reads CASSVYREDQPQHF. The CDR3 DNA reads as TGTGCCAGCAGCGTTTACAGGGAAGACCAGCCCCAGCATTTT.

This clonotype turned up a few times. The chain carries TRBV27 and TRBJ1-1; D call uncertain. The length of the CDR3 is 12 residues. Germline loops: CDR1 MNHEY, CDR2 SMNVEV (reference sequence). The ends were cut back, 5 bases at V and 5 bases at J, with 9 bases in the middle. In DNA, the CDR3 is TGTGCCAGCAGTGGCCCGGCAACTGAAGCTTTCTTT. Encoded protein: CASSGPATEAFF.

V is TRBV20-1 and J is TRBJ1-2; TRBD1 might be the D (6 bases). There are 15 residues in the CDR3. The germline CDR1 and CDR2 sequences are DFQATT and SNEGSKA (reference sequence). Trimming shortened V by 6 bases and J by 3 bases, and 20 bases separated the two germline ends. CDR3 bases: TGCAGTGCAAGACCAAAGAGGGACAACTACTATGGCTACACCTTC. Its translation is CSARPKRDNYYGYTF.

Only a few counts were recorded for this clonotype. The V gene is TRBV18, the J gene TRBJ2-3, with 9 bases matching TRBD1. CDR1 is KGHSH, CDR2 LQKENI, per germline. The junction had 6 bases not matched to a gene; V was cut back by 3 bases and J by 2 bases. The CDR3 sequence is 16 residues long. As DNA, the CDR3 is TGTGCCAGCTCACCGGTACAGGGGGCGTACACAGATACGCAGTATTTT. It encodes CASSPVQGAYTDTQYF.

The gene calls are TRBV7-6 and TRBJ2-7, with 9 bases lining up with TRBD2. The J call may be wrong; the DNA end is better matched by TRBJ2-5. The CDR3 spans 13 residues. Per germline, CDR1 SGHVS and CDR2 FNYEAQ. DNA for the CDR3: TGTGCCAGCAGCCGGACAGCGGGGGGGACCCAGTACTTC. It codes for CASSRTAGGTQYF.

This clonotype was seen a single time. The rearrangement uses TRBV19 and TRBJ2-6; maybe TRBD1 (7 bases). Trimming took 6 bases from V and 0 from J, leaving 15 bases between them. The germline V gene has CDR1 LNHDA and CDR2 SQIVND (reference sequence). This CDR3 spans 17 amino acids. As DNA, the CDR3 is TGTGCCAGTAGCAGACAGGGAGGTAACTCTGGGGCCAACGTCCTGACTTTC. As protein: CASSRQGGNSGANVLTF.

This clonotype showed up just a few times. The chain recombines TRBV24-1 with TRBJ2-3, with D unresolved. Germline V gene sequence: CDR1 KGHDR, CDR2 SFDVKD. This CDR3 has 11 residues. Between the trimmed V and J ends, which lost 7 bases and 6 bases, there was a span of 7 bases. DNA for the CDR3: TGTGCCACCAGCAGAGGCGATACGCAGTATTTT. Translated: CATSRGDTQYF.

This chain uses TRBV2 with TRBJ2-3; 9 bases line up with TRBD2. Germline CDR1 reads SNHLY; CDR2 reads FYNNEI. J gave up 14 bases and V 9 bases, and 9 bases lay outside the gene matches. This CDR3 has 11 amino acids. CDR3 nucleotide sequence: TGTGCCAGTAGAGCCGGGACTAGCCTGTATTTT. Translation: CASRAGTSLYF.

The chain uses TRBV29-1 and TRBJ2-1; TRBD1 agrees at 8 bases. Germline CDR1 is SQVTM and CDR2 is ANQGSEA. Trimming removed 7 bases from V and 7 bases from J; junction bases left unmatched: 15. The CDR3 totals 15 residues. This chain's CDR3 is CSAPNVFRGRNEQFF. CDR3 DNA: TGCAGCGCCCCGAATGTTTTCAGGGGGCGGAATGAGCAGTTCTTC.